Reported below is one T cell receptor (beta chain). The data derive from a study of blood T cell repertoires in COVID-19. Study at large: Samples representing acute and convalescent COVID-19 were sourced from the United States, Italy and Spain. Sample material is recorded as cDNA or gDNA derived from T cells, B-cell-depleted T cells, or PBMCs.

Authors' data handling: The authors estimated nucleated cell counts from reference gene primer amplification. Measured with immunoSEQ multiplex PCR; TCRdb has only the in-frame clones, and not every one. V and J calls and clone size come straight from that table; D and trimming were deduced from the DNA. The sample comprises 89,000 or so clones, about 95% of which are singletons, and 3.5% to 5% rests with the top ten. This CDR3 is 17 amino acids long. From germline, CDR1 is LNHNV and CDR2 YYDKDF (reference sequence). V shed 2 bases and J 6 bases; nucleotides not matched to a gene: 13. The sequence came from a human donor with active COVID-19. The donor label of this sample is uncertain. The V and J genes are TRBV15 and TRBJ2-3, with TRBD1 identical over 8 bases. The material sequenced was peripheral blood. The CDR3 sequence: CATSRSRGQQGRDTQYF. CDR3 sequence (DNA): TGTGCCACCAGCAGAAGCAGGGGGCAACAAGGTCGGGATACGCAGTATTTT.